The T cell receptor (beta chain) described here comes from a study of T cells in Graves' hyperthyroidism and ophthalmopathy. RNA transcripts yielded amplified TCR beta CDR3 regions. HTBI primers were used for first-round RT-PCR of the TCR CDR3. In TCRdb, the multiplex PCR reads were re-called with MiXCR into one record per CDR3 protein. The sample has a few hundred thousand distinct CDR3 sequences; 15% to 20% are singletons. Trimming removed 3 bases at V and 7 bases at J, with 12 bases between. The CDR3 covers 13 residues. This TCR derives from a woman aged 50 to 60 with Graves' hyperthyroidism. The sequenced sample was blood. The V gene is TRBV12-3 or TRBV12-4, the J gene TRBJ1-1; the D is unclear. The CDR3 coding sequence is TGTGCCAGCAGTTTTAAACAAAGGGTTGAAGCTTTCTTT. It specifies CASSFKQRVEAFF.